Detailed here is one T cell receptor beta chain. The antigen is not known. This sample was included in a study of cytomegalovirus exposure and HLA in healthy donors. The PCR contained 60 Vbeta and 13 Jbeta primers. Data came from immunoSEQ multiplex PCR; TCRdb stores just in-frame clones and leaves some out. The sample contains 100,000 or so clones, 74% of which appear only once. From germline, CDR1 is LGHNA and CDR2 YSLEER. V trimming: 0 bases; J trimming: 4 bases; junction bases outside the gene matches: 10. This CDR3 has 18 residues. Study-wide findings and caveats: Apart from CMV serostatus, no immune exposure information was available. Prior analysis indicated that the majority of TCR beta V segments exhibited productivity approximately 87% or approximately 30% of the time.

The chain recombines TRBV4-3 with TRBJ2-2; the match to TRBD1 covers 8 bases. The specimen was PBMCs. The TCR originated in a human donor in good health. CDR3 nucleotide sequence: TGCGCCAGCAGCCAAGAGCCCCCGGGACAGGTATTCACCGGGGAGCTGTTTTTT. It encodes CASSQEPPGQVFTGELFF.